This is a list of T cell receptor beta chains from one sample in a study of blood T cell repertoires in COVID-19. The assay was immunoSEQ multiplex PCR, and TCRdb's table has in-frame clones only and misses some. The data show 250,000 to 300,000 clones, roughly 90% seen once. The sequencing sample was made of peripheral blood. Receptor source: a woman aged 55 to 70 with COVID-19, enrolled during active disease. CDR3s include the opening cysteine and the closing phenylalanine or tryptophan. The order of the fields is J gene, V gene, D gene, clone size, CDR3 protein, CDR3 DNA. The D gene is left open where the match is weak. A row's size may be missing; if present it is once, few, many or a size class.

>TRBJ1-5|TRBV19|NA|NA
CASSIETASNQPQHF
TGTGCCAGTAGTATTGAGACAGCTAGCAATCAGCCCCAGCATTTT
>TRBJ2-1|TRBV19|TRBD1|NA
CASSIDPDRGRQFF
TGTGCCAGTAGTATAGATCCGGACAGGGGTAGACAGTTCTTC
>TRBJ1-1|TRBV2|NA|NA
CASSSDTEAFF
TGTGCCAGCAGTAGCGACACTGAAGCTTTCTTT
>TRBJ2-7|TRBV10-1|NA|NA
CASSGADEQYF
TGCGCCAGCAGTGGAGCCGACGAGCAGTACTTC
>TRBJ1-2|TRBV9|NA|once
CASSVAQGSYGYTF
TGTGCCAGCAGCGTAGCGCAGGGGAGCTATGGCTACACCTTC
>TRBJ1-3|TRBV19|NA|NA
CASSKVGANSGNTIYF
TGTGCCAGTAGTAAGGTGGGGGCTAACTCTGGAAACACCATATATTTT
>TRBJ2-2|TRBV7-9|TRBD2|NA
CASSRGLALGTGELFF
TGTGCCAGCAGTCGCGGACTAGCGCTGGGAACCGGGGAGCTGTTTTTT
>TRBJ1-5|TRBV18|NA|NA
CASSPSNQPQHF
TGTGCCAGCTCACCCTCCAATCAGCCCCAGCATTTT
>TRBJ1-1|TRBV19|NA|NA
CASSEGESSAFF
TGTGCCAGTAGTGAGGGGGAGTCTTCAGCTTTCTTT
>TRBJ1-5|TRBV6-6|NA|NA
CASSYAESNQPQHF
TGTGCCAGCAGTTACGCGGAGAGCAATCAGCCCCAGCATTTT
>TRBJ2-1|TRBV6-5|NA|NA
CASTRSPGNEQFF
TGTGCCAGCACCCGCAGCCCAGGGAATGAGCAGTTCTTC
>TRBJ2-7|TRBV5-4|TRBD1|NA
CASSRPSGGTGSYEQYF
TGTGCCAGCAGTCGACCCAGCGGTGGGACAGGGAGCTACGAGCAGTACTTC
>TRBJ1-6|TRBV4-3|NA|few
CASSQWEGSPLHF
TGCGCCAGCAGCCAGTGGGAGGGTTCACCCCTCCACTTT
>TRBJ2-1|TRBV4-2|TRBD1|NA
CASSPSIDRAPYNEQFF
TGTGCCAGCAGCCCAAGTATCGACAGGGCGCCCTACAATGAGCAGTTCTTC
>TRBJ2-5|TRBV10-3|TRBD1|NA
CAISGQGAGETQYF
TGTGCCATCAGTGGACAGGGGGCTGGGGAGACCCAGTACTTC
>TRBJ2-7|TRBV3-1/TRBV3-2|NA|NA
CASSLRGSYEQYF
TGTGCCAGCAGCCTCCGGGGTTCCTACGAGCAGTACTTC
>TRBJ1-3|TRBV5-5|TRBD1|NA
CASSMDRGFSGNTIYF
TGTGCCAGCAGCATGGACAGGGGTTTCTCTGGAAACACCATATATTTT
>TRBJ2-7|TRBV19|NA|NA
CASSVAFLAYEQYF
TGTGCCAGTAGTGTAGCCTTCCTCGCCTACGAGCAGTACTTC
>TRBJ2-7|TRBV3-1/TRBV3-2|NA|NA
CASSQDGQGYYEQYF
TGTGCCAGCAGCCAAGATGGTCAGGGCTACTACGAGCAGTACTTC
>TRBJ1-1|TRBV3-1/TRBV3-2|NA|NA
CASSQEEGLNTEAFF
TGTGCCAGCAGCCAAGAGGAGGGATTGAACACTGAAGCTTTCTTT
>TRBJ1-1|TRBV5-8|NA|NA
CASSFTEAFF
TGTGCCAGCAGCTTTACGGAGGCTTTCTTT
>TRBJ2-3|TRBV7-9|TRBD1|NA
CASSSGTGESDTQYF
TGTGCCAGCAGCTCCGGGACAGGGGAGTCAGATACGCAGTATTTT
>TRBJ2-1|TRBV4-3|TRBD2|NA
CASSPGGTEQFF
TGCGCCAGCAGCCCGGGAGGAACTGAGCAGTTCTTC
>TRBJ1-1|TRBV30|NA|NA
CAWSVLGFRLNTEAFF
TGTGCCTGGAGTGTACTAGGGTTCCGCCTGAACACTGAAGCTTTCTTT
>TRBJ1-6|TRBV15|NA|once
CATSGRGYNSPLHF
TGTGCCACCAGCGGCAGGGGTTATAATTCACCCCTCCACTTT
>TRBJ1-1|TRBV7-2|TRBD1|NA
CASSYRTGGPYTEAFF
TGTGCCAGCAGCTATCGGACAGGGGGTCCATACACTGAAGCTTTCTTT
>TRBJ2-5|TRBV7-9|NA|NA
CASSWREAEETQYF
TGTGCCAGCAGCTGGAGGGAGGCCGAAGAGACCCAGTACTTC
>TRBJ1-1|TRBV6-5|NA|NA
CAIHPLDTNTEAFF
TGTGCCATCCATCCCTTAGACACGAACACTGAAGCTTTCTTT
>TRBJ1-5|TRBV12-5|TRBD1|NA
CASVGTGGNQPQHF
TGTGCTAGTGTTGGGACAGGGGGCAATCAGCCCCAGCATTTT
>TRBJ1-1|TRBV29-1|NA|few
CSVAGSQGAFF
TGCAGCGTTGCCGGGTCCCAAGGAGCTTTCTTT
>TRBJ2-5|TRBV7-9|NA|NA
CASSSGEDQEETQYF
TGTGCCAGCAGCTCGGGGGAGGACCAGGAAGAGACCCAGTACTTC
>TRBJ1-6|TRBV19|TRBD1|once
CASSIRDRATPLHF
TGTGCCAGTAGTATCCGGGACAGAGCAACACCCCTCCACTTT
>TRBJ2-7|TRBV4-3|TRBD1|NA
CASSPRFGTGGHEQYF
TGCGCCAGCAGCCCGCGCTTCGGGACAGGGGGCCACGAGCAGTACTTC
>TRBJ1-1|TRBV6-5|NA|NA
CASSPSAGTVEAFF
TGTGCCAGCAGTCCGAGCGCAGGGACTGTGGAAGCTTTCTTT
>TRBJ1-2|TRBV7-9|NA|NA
CASSVGQNYGYTF
TGTGCCAGCAGCGTAGGACAGAACTATGGCTACACCTTC
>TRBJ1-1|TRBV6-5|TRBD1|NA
CASRRGQGRTFF
TGTGCCAGCAGGAGGGGACAGGGCCGAACTTTCTTT